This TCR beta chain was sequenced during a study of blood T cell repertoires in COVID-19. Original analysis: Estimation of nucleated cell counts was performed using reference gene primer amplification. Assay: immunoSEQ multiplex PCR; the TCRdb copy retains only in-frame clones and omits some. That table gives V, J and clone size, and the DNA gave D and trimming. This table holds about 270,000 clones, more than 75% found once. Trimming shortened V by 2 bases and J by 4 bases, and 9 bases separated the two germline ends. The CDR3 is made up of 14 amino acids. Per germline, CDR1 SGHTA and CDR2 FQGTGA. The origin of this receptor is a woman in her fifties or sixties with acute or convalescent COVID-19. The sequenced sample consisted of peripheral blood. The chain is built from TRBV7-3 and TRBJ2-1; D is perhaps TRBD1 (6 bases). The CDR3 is CASSLDRNYNEQFF. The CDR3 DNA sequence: TGTGCCAGCAGCTTAGACAGGAATTACAATGAGCAGTTCTTC.